The 29 T cell receptor beta chains in this list originate from one sample, sequenced in a study of T cells in women clearing cervical HPV infection (dated by TCRdb to the late 2010s). The library relied on the immunoSEQ multiplex PCR assay. TCRdb provides this immuneACCESS table in a form limited to in-frame rearrangements. Some clones are lacking; in checked studies, under half of them reflect an unresolved V gene, and why the rest are absent is not known. The sample table includes about 23,000 clones. The ten largest account for about 2.5% of the sample. What was sequenced was blood buffy coat. The receptors originated from a woman between 18 and 70 years old with a cervical HPV16 infection that either progressed to CIN3+ or cleared (not recorded which).

Worth noting for this clone: The CDR3 is cut off 3 residues early in the read; its end comes from the germline J gene. The chain recombines TRBV9 with TRBJ2-5, with 8 nucleotides matching TRBD1. Germline-derived CDR1 and CDR2 are SGDLS and YYNGEE. The CDR3 is 16 amino acids. V lost 3 bases to trimming and J lost 5 bases; unmatched junction nucleotides: 12. The CDR3 is CASSGSGGEWWETQYF. The CDR3 DNA, read in part, is TGTGCCAGCAGCGGATCAGGGGGCGAATGGTGGGAGACC.

Remarks on this clone: With the read ending 3 residues before the CDR3 end, the germline J gene is used to fill in that end. This chain joins TRBV28 and TRBJ2-7; maybe TRBD1 (6 bases). This CDR3 spans 16 amino acids. Between the trimmed V and J ends, which lost 1 base and 5 bases, there was a span of 18 bases. Germline V lookup: CDR1 MDHEN, CDR2 SYDVKM. The CDR3 bases that were read are TGTGCCAGCAGTTTATTTCAGGGGCCTCCATCGAACGAG. Protein: CASSLFQGPPSNE. The CDR3, in full, reads CASSLFQGPPSNEQYF.

Of note for this clone: The missing CDR3 end, 3 residues past where the read stops, is filled in from the germline J gene. This sequence joins TRBV11-2 and TRBJ1-6, with a weak D call TRBD1 (6 bases). There are 15 residues in the CDR3. Between the trimmed V and J ends, which lost 2 bases and 5 bases, there was a span of 10 bases. Germline V gene data show CDR1 as SGHAT and CDR2 as FQNNGV. This CDR3 reads CASSLLYRDNSPLHF. The part of the CDR3 DNA that was read is TGTGCCAGCAGCTTACTCTACAGGGATAATTCACCC.

Comments on this clone: The read stops 3 residues short of the end of the CDR3; the missing end is completed from the germline J gene. V usage is TRBV7-9 and J usage is TRBJ2-3; D assignment may be TRBD1 or TRBD2 (5 bases each). The V gene lost 9 bases and the J gene lost 4 bases, with 17 bases spanning the gap. This CDR3 comprises 14 residues. CDR1 is SEHNR, CDR2 FQNEAQ, per germline (reference sequence). This CDR3 reads CASVRDQGADTQYF. The sequenced CDR3 bases are TGTGCCAGTGTACGCGATCAGGGAGCAGATACG.

About this clone itself: The CDR3 end lies 3 residues beyond the end of the read and is filled in from the germline J gene. The V and J genes are TRBV28 and TRBJ2-1; 7 bases map to TRBD1. CDR1 and CDR2 from the germline V gene are MDHEN and SYDVKM. Trimming at V came to 5 bases and at J to 0 bases, leaving 10 bases not matched to a gene. This CDR3 contains 17 residues. The CDR3 loop reads CASSKRVAGGSYNEQFF. The CDR3 DNA, read in part, is TGTGCCAGCAGTAAAAGGGTGGCAGGGGGCTCCTACAATGAG.

With respect to this clone: The sequenced fragment ends 3 residues before the CDR3 boundary, so the rest is inferred from the germline J gene. The rearrangement joins TRBV7-9 to TRBJ1-5; D uncertain. CDR1 is SEHNR, CDR2 FQNEAQ, per germline (reference sequence). CDR3 length: 15 residues. Trimming removed 7 bases at V and 4 bases at J, with 17 bases between. CDR3 amino acids: CASTTEGSPNQPQHF. CDR3 bases read: TGTGCCAGCACCACAGAGGGTTCCCCTAATCAGCCC. Full variable domain (outside the CDR3, taken from reference TRBV7-9 and TRBJ1-5): DTGVSQNPRHKITKRGQNVTFRCDPISEHNRLYWYRQTLGQGPEFLTYFQNEAQLEKSRLLSDRFSAERPKGSFSTLEIQRTEQGDSAMYLCASTTEGSPNQPQHFGDGTRLSIL.

Turning to this clone: The read gets to within 3 residues of the CDR3 end, and the germline J gene fills in the rest. V usage is TRBV5-1 and J usage is TRBJ2-2, with 11 bases fitting TRBD1. This CDR3 region has 19 residues. Germline V gene data show CDR1 as SGHRS and CDR2 as YFSETQ. The CDR3 loop reads CASSRRTGGFSDGANVLFF. The covered CDR3 bases are TGCGCCAGCAGCCGACGGACAGGGGGCTTTAGTGATGGGGCCAACGTG.

A note on this clone: Sequencing ends 3 residues short of the CDR3 end; the germline J gene provides the rest. This chain joins TRBV18 and TRBJ1-2; 7 bases line up with TRBD1. The CDR3 covers 15 residues. Looked up from germline, CDR1 is KGHSH and CDR2 is LQKENI. The covered CDR3 bases are TGTGCCAGCTCACCAACCCAGGACAGGACGGGGAGC. It translates to CASSPTQDRTGS. The CDR3 as a whole reads CASSPTQDRTGSYTF. Variable domain in full (rest from reference TRBV18 and TRBJ1-2): NAGVMQNPRHLVRRRGQEARLRCSPMKGHSHVYWYRQLPEEGLKFMVYLQKENIIDESGMPKERFSAEFPKEGPSILRIQQVVRGDSAAYFCASSPTQDRTGSYTFGSGTRLTVV.

About this clone: Compared with germline, one end of the junction differs, possibly owing to a read error. The sequence runs out 3 residues before the end of the CDR3; the remainder is reconstructed from the germline J gene. Other DNA sequences from this sample encode an identical CDR3 as well. V and J are TRBV30 and TRBJ1-3; TRBD1 is a possible D gene (5 bases). The CDR3 is made up of 13 amino acids. The germline V gene encodes CDR1 GTSNPN and CDR2 SVGIG (reference sequence). CDR3 in amino acids: CAWTRGVGNTIYF. The part of the CDR3 DNA that was read is TGTGCCTGGACTAGGGGTGTTGGAAACACG.

Regarding this clone: The CDR3 end falls 3 residues outside the read, so it is completed with the germline J gene. The genes are TRBV12-3 or TRBV12-4 and TRBJ2-5, with D perhaps TRBD2 (6 bases). The CDR3 contains 14 residues. Trimming stripped 7 bases from V and 4 bases from J, with 16 bases between. This chain's CDR3 is CASKTGVFGETQYF. The covered CDR3 bases are TGTGCCAGCAAGACGGGGGTCTTTGGAGAGACC.

As to this clone: The read ends 3 residues shy of where the CDR3 ends; the end is completed using the germline J gene. The chain couples TRBV7-9 to TRBJ2-4; TRBD1 is a possible D gene (5 bases). The CDR3 sequence is 13 residues long. CDR1 SEHNR and CDR2 FQNEAQ come from the germline V gene (reference sequence). The CDR3 loop reads CASSLPQGYGQYF. CDR3 bases read: TGTGCCAGCAGCTTGCCTCAGGGCTATGGT. The complete variable domain, with remaining parts taken from reference TRBV7-9 and TRBJ2-4, reads DTGVSQNPRHKITKRGQNVTFRCDPISEHNRLYWYRQTLGQGPEFLTYFQNEAQLEKSRLLSDRFSAERPKGSFSTLEIQRTEQGDSAMYLCASSLPQGYGQYFGAGTRLSVL.

Notes on this clone: The sequenced fragment ends 3 residues before the CDR3 boundary, so the rest is inferred from the germline J gene. The rearrangement uses TRBV7-2 and TRBJ2-3, with TRBD2 matching 7 bases. The CDR3 extends over 15 amino acids. Looked up from germline, CDR1 is SGHTA and CDR2 is FQGNSA. V dropped 2 bases and J dropped 1; count of bases not matched to a gene: 3. CDR3 protein: CASSLILAGTDTQYF. The covered CDR3 bases are TGTGCCAGCAGCTTAATTCTAGCGGGCACAGATACG.

Turning to this clone: One end of the junction does not line up with germline, which may come from a read error. The read terminates 3 residues before the CDR3 end, so the remaining end is supplied by the germline J gene. The chain has TRBV7-3 and TRBJ1-2; 10 bases line up with TRBD1. CDR1 and CDR2 (germline): SGHTA, FQGTGA. The CDR3 runs 14 residues. The sequenced CDR3 bases are TGTGCCAGCAGCCTGACAGGGGGCCTCTATGAC. Protein sequence: CASSLTGGLYD. The CDR3 in full is CASSLTGGLYDYTF.

Note on this clone: The read ends 3 residues early relative to the CDR3; the germline J gene fills the gap. This chain connects TRBV7-6 to TRBJ1-2; maybe TRBD1 (5 bases). The CDR3 extends over 15 amino acids. Germline V gene lookup returns CDR1 SGHVS and CDR2 FNYEAQ. The sequenced part of the CDR3 DNA is TGTGCCAGCAGCTTTTTGGGGGGAGTCCCCTACGAC. Protein product: CASSFLGGVPYD. In full, the CDR3 reads CASSFLGGVPYDYTF.

Turning to this clone: The read ends 3 residues shy of where the CDR3 ends; the end is completed using the germline J gene. The rearrangement uses TRBV6-2 or TRBV6-3 and TRBJ2-5; TRBD2 matches 13 bases. Germline V lookup: CDR1 MNHEY, CDR2 SVGEGT. With V trimmed by 4 bases and J by 3 bases, 5 bases remained unmatched. The length of the CDR3 is 16 residues. The sequenced part of the CDR3 DNA is TGTGCCAGCAGTTCAGGGGGACTAGCGGGGAAAGAGACC. Encoded protein: CASSSGGLAGKET. The full CDR3 sequence reads CASSSGGLAGKETQYF.

On this clone: Read data end 3 residues before the CDR3 end; the end is taken from the germline J gene. This chain joins TRBV4-1 and TRBJ2-4; 9 bases match TRBD1. V lost 5 bases and J lost 7; bases outside the gene matches: 18. The CDR3 covers 18 residues. The germline gives CDR1 MGHRA, CDR2 YSYEKL. The sequenced CDR3 bases are TGCGCCAGCAGCACCGTTGTCGCGTGGGGGGACAGGGAGAACATT. Its protein product is CASSTVVAWGDRENI. The whole CDR3 protein reads CASSTVVAWGDRENIQYF.

Comments on this clone: The read ends 3 residues early relative to the CDR3; the germline J gene fills the gap. The V gene is TRBV7-9, the J gene TRBJ2-4, with D unclear. Germline lookup yields CDR1 SEHNR and CDR2 FQNEAQ (reference sequence). This CDR3 contains 15 residues. CDR3 protein: CASSLWPSLNYGQYF. The sequenced part of the CDR3 DNA is TGTGCCAGCAGCTTATGGCCGTCTCTTAACTATGGT.

To note about this clone: The CDR3 is cut off 3 residues early in the read; its end comes from the germline J gene. The chain has TRBV20-1 and TRBJ2-1, with 8 positions matching TRBD2. CDR1 and CDR2 from the germline V gene are DFQATT and SNEGSKA (reference sequence). The CDR3 consists of 16 residues. V shed 6 bases and J 8 bases; nucleotides not matched to a gene: 18. CDR3 bases read: TGCAGTGCCCCACAGATGATGAGCGGGAGACTGGATGAG. Translation gives CSAPQMMSGRLDE. The whole CDR3 region reads CSAPQMMSGRLDEQFF.

About this clone itself: The read halts 3 residues ahead of the CDR3 end, with the missing end drawn from the germline J gene. The J gene is TRBJ1-4, the V gene TRBV4-1; maybe TRBD1 (6 bases). The CDR3 contains 15 residues. V lost 3 bases to trimming and J lost 4 bases, with 12 bases between them. From germline, CDR1 is MGHRA and CDR2 YSYEKL. The DNA read from the CDR3 is TGCGCCAGCAGCCAGATACAGGGATATAATGAAAAA. This gives the protein CASSQIQGYNEK. In full, the CDR3 is CASSQIQGYNEKLFF.

For this clone: The read gets to within 3 residues of the CDR3 end, and the germline J gene fills in the rest. The V gene is TRBV2, the J gene TRBJ2-3, with unresolved D. V lost 6 bases and J 2 bases, leaving 12 bases between the germline ends. The CDR3 consists of 14 residues. In germline, CDR1 is SNHLY, CDR2 FYNNEI. The part of the CDR3 DNA that was read is TGTGCCAGCAGGCCAGCTAGGAACACAGATACG. Translated: CASRPARNTDT. The entire CDR3 protein is CASRPARNTDTQYF.

As to this clone: The missing CDR3 end, 3 residues past where the read stops, is filled in from the germline J gene. The chain has TRBV19 and TRBJ2-3; 9 nucleotides line up with TRBD1. The V gene's germline CDR1 is LNHDA and CDR2 SQIVND (reference sequence). This CDR3 region has 17 residues. CDR3 bases read: TGTGCCAGTCGTAGGACAGGGGCATCTTATAGCAATCAGCCG. Its protein product is CASRRTGASYSNQP. The CDR3 in its entirety is CASRRTGASYSNQPQYF.

As concerns this clone: The read gets to within 3 residues of the CDR3 end, and the germline J gene fills in the rest. The chain recombines TRBV2 with TRBJ2-1, with D possibly being TRBD1 (6 bases). This CDR3 is built from 13 residues. Trimming stripped 7 bases from V and 5 bases from J, with 12 bases between. Germline CDR1 SNHLY, CDR2 FYNNEI. Partial CDR3 DNA: TGTGCCAGCATTCGACAGGCCGACAATGAG. It specifies CASIRQADNE. The entire CDR3 reads CASIRQADNEQFF.

About this clone itself: The read ends 3 residues before the CDR3 terminus; that terminus is restored from the germline J gene. The V gene is TRBV5-1, the J gene TRBJ1-5, with TRBD1 identical over 7 bases. V lost 1 base, J lost 7 bases, and 5 bases stayed unmatched. The CDR3 consists of 14 residues. Germline CDR1 SGHRS, CDR2 YFSETQ. Here the CDR3 reads CASSLTGERQPQHF. The CDR3 DNA, read in part, is TGCGCCAGCAGCTTGACAGGGGAGCGGCAGCCC.

Points on this clone: The read stops 3 residues short of the end of the CDR3; the missing end is completed from the germline J gene. The identical CDR3 is also encoded by other nucleotide sequences in the sample. The chain links TRBV18 to TRBJ1-3, with 11 bases that match TRBD1. J lost 4 bases, V lost 3 bases, and 8 bases had no gene match. Germline V gene data show CDR1 as KGHSH and CDR2 as LQKENI. This CDR3 is 17 amino acids long. CDR3 region: CASSPTRTGGVGNTIYF. The part of the CDR3 DNA that was read is TGTGCCAGCTCACCCACCCGGACAGGGGGCGTAGGAAACACC.

On this clone itself: The read is 3 residues too short to cover the CDR3 end, so that end is filled in from the germline J gene. V is TRBV7-2 and J is TRBJ2-5, with 7 bases that match TRBD1. The junction had 5 bases not matched to a gene; V was cut back by 0 bases and J by 1 base. The CDR3 covers 16 residues. Per germline, CDR1 SGHTA and CDR2 FQGNSA. The CDR3 DNA, read in part, is TGTGCCAGCAGCTTAGCCTTGGGACAGTCCCAAGAGACC. Protein product: CASSLALGQSQET. In full, the CDR3 is CASSLALGQSQETQYF.

Comments on this clone: The read finishes 3 residues shy of the CDR3 end, and the germline J gene is used to complete it. V usage is TRBV19 and J usage is TRBJ1-4, with TRBD1 as a possible D gene (6 bases). The CDR3 sequence is 16 residues long. CDR1 is LNHDA and CDR2 is SQIVND in the germline V gene (reference sequence). The CDR3 bases that were read are TGTGCCAGTAGAAACACCCGGAGGGGGACGAATTCACCA. This gives the protein CASRNTRRGTNSP. The entire CDR3 protein is CASRNTRRGTNSPLFF.

Details on this clone: The sequenced fragment ends 3 residues before the CDR3 boundary, so the rest is inferred from the germline J gene. V is TRBV20-1 and J is TRBJ1-1; 9 bases match TRBD1. The germline CDR1 and CDR2 sequences are DFQATT and SNEGSKA (reference sequence). Unmatched junction bases numbered 10, after V lost 2 bases and J lost 3 bases. The CDR3 loop spans 16 amino acids. CDR3 sequence: CSARSVEGQGYTEAFF. The CDR3 DNA, read in part, is TGCAGTGCTAGATCGGTCGAGGGACAGGGTTACACTGAA.

Notes on this clone: The CDR3 end falls 3 residues outside the read, so it is completed with the germline J gene. The chain is built from TRBV5-1 and TRBJ2-1; 14 bases fit TRBD2. In germline, CDR1 is SGHRS, CDR2 YFSETQ. Trimming took 3 bases from V and 8 from J; bases not matched to a gene: 10. CDR3 length equals 17 residues. The covered CDR3 bases are TGCGCCAGCAGCTGGGAGGCCGGGACTAGCGGGAGTTATGAG. Its protein is CASSWEAGTSGSYE. Given in full, the CDR3 is CASSWEAGTSGSYEQFF.

Points on this clone: The read terminates 3 residues ahead of where the CDR3 ends, so the germline J gene completes it. The rearrangement joins TRBV19 to TRBJ1-6; TRBD1 might be the D (5 bases). Germline V gives CDR1 LNHDA, CDR2 SQIVND (reference sequence). The V gene lost 5 bases and the J gene lost 7 bases, with 9 bases spanning the gap. The CDR3 contains 13 residues. The CDR3: CASSARQNSPLHF. The part of the CDR3 DNA that was read is TGTGCCAGTAGTGCAAGACAGAATTCACCC. The full variable domain, rest sourced from reference TRBV19 and TRBJ1-6, is DGGITQSPKYLFRKEGQNVTLSCEQNLNHDAMYWYRQDPGQGLRLIYYSQIVNDFQKGDIAEGYSVSREKKESFPLTVTSAQKNPTAFYLCASSARQNSPLHFGNGTRLTVT.